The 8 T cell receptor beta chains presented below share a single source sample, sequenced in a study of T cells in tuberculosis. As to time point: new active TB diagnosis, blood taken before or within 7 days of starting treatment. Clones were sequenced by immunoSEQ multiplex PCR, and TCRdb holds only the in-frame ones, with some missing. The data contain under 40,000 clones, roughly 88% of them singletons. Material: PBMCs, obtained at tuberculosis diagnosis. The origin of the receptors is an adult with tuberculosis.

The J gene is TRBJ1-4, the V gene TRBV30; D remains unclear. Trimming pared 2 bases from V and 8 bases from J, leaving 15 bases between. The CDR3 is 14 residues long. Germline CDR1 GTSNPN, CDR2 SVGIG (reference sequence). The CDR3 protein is CAWSTPTTIEKLFF. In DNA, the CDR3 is TGTGCCTGGAGTACCCCAACGACAATCGAAAAACTGTTTTTT. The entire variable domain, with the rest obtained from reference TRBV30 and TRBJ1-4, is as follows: SQTIHQWPATLVQPVGSPLSLECTVEGTSNPNLYWYRQAAGRGLQLLFYSVGIGQISSEVPQNLSASRPQDRQFILSSKKLLLSDSGFYLCAWSTPTTIEKLFFGSGTQLSVL.

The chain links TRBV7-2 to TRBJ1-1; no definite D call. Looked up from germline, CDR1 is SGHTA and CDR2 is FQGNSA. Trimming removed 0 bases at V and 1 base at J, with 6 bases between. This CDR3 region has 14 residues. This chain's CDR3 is CASSLATPNTEAFF. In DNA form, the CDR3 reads TGTGCCAGCAGCTTAGCGACTCCGAACACTGAAGCTTTCTTT.

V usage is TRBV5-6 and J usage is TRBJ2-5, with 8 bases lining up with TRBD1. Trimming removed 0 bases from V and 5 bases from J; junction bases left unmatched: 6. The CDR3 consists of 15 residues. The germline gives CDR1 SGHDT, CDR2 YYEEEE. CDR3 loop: CASSLGGRGQETQYF. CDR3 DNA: TGTGCCAGCAGCTTGGGTGGCAGGGGGCAGGAGACCCAGTACTTC.

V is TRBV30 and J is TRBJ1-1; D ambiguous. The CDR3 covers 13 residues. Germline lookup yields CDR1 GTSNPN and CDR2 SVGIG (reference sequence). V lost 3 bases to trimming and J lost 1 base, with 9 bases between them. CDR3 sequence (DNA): TGTGCCTGGAGCTATACAGAGAACACTGAAGCTTTCTTT. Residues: CAWSYTENTEAFF.

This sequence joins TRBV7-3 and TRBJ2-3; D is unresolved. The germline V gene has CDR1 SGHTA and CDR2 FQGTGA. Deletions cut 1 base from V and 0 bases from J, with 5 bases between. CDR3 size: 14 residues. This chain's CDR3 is CASSLIPSTDTQYF. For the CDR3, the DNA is TGTGCCAGCAGCTTAATTCCTAGCACAGATACGCAGTATTTT.

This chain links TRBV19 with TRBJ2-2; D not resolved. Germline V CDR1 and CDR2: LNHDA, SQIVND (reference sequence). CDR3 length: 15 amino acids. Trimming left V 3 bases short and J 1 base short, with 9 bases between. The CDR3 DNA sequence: TGTGCCAGTAGTATCGTCTACAGGAACACCGGGGAGCTGTTTTTT. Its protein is CASSIVYRNTGELFF.

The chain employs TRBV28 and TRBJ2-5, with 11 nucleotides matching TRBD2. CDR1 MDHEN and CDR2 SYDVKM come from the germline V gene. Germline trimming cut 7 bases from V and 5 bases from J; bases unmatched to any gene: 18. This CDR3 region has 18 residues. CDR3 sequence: CASIPGGIAGGPGETQYF. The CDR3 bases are TGTGCCAGCATACCCGGTGGTATAGCGGGAGGGCCGGGCGAGACCCAGTACTTC.

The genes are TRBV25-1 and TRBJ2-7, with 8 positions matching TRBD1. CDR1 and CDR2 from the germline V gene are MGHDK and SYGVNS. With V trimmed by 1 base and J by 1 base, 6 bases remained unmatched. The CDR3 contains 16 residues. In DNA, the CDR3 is TGTGCCAGCAGTGAATCGGGGACAGGAGGATCCTACGAGCAGTACTTC. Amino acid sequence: CASSESGTGGSYEQYF.